What follows are 20 T cell receptor beta chains derived from one specimen sequenced in a study of blood T cells in healthy people across ages. For the second PCR, which ran for about 7 to 11 cycles, a sample-barcoded 5' primer and a J-beta primer mix were used. Using its own MiXCR run on the 5' RACE reads, TCRdb lists one record per CDR3 protein. The sample lists some 750,000 distinct CDR3 sequences, 20% to 25% occurring once. The sequencing sample was made of blood. The receptors come from a man aged 65-85 years in good health.

The table lists this clonotype with a few counts. This sequence joins TRBV20-1 and TRBJ2-5; D is uncertain. The closer fit of TRBJ2-7 to the DNA end suggests the J call may be wrong. Germline lookup yields CDR1 DFQATT and CDR2 SNEGSKA (reference sequence). CDR3 size: 12 residues. In DNA form, the CDR3 reads TGCAGTGCTAGGCCTAACTCCTACGAGCAGTACTTC. This codes for CSARPNSYEQYF.

This clonotype was seen more than once but under ten times. The chain has TRBV20-1 and TRBJ2-1; no clear D. The CDR3 extends over 13 amino acids. V was pared by 0 bases and J by 7 bases, with 10 bases between. CDR1 and CDR2 (germline): DFQATT, SNEGSKA (reference sequence). The CDR3 DNA sequence: TGCAGTGCTAGAGACCGCCTCGGTAATGAGCAGTTCTTC. Its protein is CSARDRLGNEQFF.

The chain joins TRBV9 to TRBJ2-3, with a weak D call TRBD2 (6 bases). Germline V lookup: CDR1 SGDLS, CDR2 YYNGEE. The CDR3 has 16 residues. V shed 2 bases and J shed 3 bases, with 16 bases lying between them. DNA for the CDR3: TGTGCCAGCAGCGTGAATCAGGGTGGAGGGACAGATACGCAGTATTTT. Amino acid sequence: CASSVNQGGGTDTQYF.

This clonotype was observed a handful of times. This rearrangement joins TRBV30 to TRBJ1-1; D ambiguous. CDR1 GTSNPN and CDR2 SVGIG come from the germline V gene (reference sequence). This CDR3 has 12 amino acids. Trimming removed 4 bases at V and 4 bases at J, with 10 bases between. CDR3: CAWNWWGTEAFF. The CDR3 bases are TGTGCCTGGAATTGGTGGGGCACTGAAGCTTTCTTT.

Concerning this clonotype itself: The conserved phenylalanine or tryptophan normally closing the CDR3 is absent here, so this likely arose from a read error. This CDR3 is CASSLTGLAGIYNEQFL. CDR3 DNA: TGTGCCAGCAGCTTAACGGGGCTAGCGGGTATCTACAATGAGCAGTTCCTC. This chain joins TRBV7-3 and TRBJ2-5, with 8 bases matching TRBD2. The end of the DNA is better explained by TRBJ2-1, so the J call may be wrong. Germline CDR1 reads SGHTA; CDR2 reads FQGTGA. The CDR3 covers 17 residues.

This clonotype was counted only a few times. Its ends do not fully match the called genes, so a read error is possible. The chain couples TRBV11-3 to TRBJ1-1, with 7 bases fitting TRBD1. The germline gives CDR1 SGHNT, CDR2 YENEEA. The CDR3 has 14 amino acids. The CDR3 loop is CAGSLSGGNTEAFF. The CDR3 DNA is TGTGCCGGCAGCTTGTCAGGGGGGAACACTGAAGCTTTCTTT.

This clonotype was detected ten times or more. The rearrangement joins TRBV12-3 or TRBV12-4 to TRBJ2-5; D call uncertain. The CDR3 is 14 residues long. V was pared by 5 bases and J by 4 bases, with 14 bases between. CDR3 coding DNA: TGTGCCAGCAGTCGGTTAACATCAGGAGAGACCCAGTACTTC. It encodes CASSRLTSGETQYF.

This clonotype was seen a few times. The chain employs TRBV4-3 and TRBJ1-2, with D tentatively TRBD1 (5 bases). The CDR3 consists of 15 residues. From germline, CDR1 is LGHNA and CDR2 YSLEER. Between the trimmed V and J ends, which lost 0 bases and 4 bases, there was a span of 12 bases. The CDR3 region has the DNA TGCGCCAGCAGCCAAGATTCGCAGGGCGCCTATGGCTACACCTTC. As protein: CASSQDSQGAYGYTF.

The rearrangement uses TRBV20-1 and TRBJ2-7, with D perhaps matching TRBD1 (5 bases). V lost 1 base and J lost 6, with 13 bases in between. This CDR3 contains 13 residues. Germline V gene data show CDR1 as DFQATT and CDR2 as SNEGSKA (reference sequence). The CDR3 bases are TGCAGTGCTAGAGCCATCGGACACGCCGAGCAGTACTTC. This codes for CSARAIGHAEQYF.

A few counts support this clonotype. This chain uses TRBV19 with TRBJ2-1, with D perhaps matching TRBD2 (6 bases). The CDR3 runs 15 residues. The germline gives CDR1 LNHDA, CDR2 SQIVND (reference sequence). Trimming removed 7 bases at V and 8 bases at J, with 21 bases between. The CDR3 loop reads CASIEDGRRIDEQFF. The CDR3 nucleotides are TGTGCCAGTATTGAGGACGGGAGAAGAATCGATGAGCAGTTCTTC.

The chain is built from TRBV20-1 and TRBJ2-3; 8 positions match TRBD2. Germline CDR1 reads DFQATT; CDR2 reads SNEGSKA (reference sequence). The CDR3 consists of 14 residues. V dropped 0 bases and J dropped 4; count of bases not matched to a gene: 3. Here the CDR3 DNA reads TGCAGTGCTAGAGAGCCAGCGGGGGCAGATACGCAGTATTTT. Its translation is CSAREPAGADTQYF.

The gene calls are TRBV5-1 and TRBJ1-4; 10 bases line up with TRBD1. Trimming removed 5 bases from V and 5 bases from J; junction bases left unmatched: 6. Germline CDR1 and CDR2: SGHRS and YFSETQ. The CDR3 loop spans 15 amino acids. The CDR3 region is CASRNPGQGNEKLFF. CDR3 nucleotide sequence: TGCGCCAGCAGGAATCCGGGACAGGGGAATGAAAAACTGTTTTTT.

The chain links TRBV6-4 to TRBJ1-6; D might be TRBD1 (6 bases). This CDR3 has 15 residues. Germline V gives CDR1 MRHNA, CDR2 SNTAGT. The CDR3 DNA reads TGTGCGTCAAGACAGGACCACGGCCGCAATTCACCCCTCCACTTT. Its translation: CASRQDHGRNSPLHF.

In its sample, this clonotype was seen a few times. The J gene is TRBJ2-2, the V gene TRBV5-1; 8 bases map to TRBD2. J lost 7 bases, V lost 2 bases, and 10 bases had no gene match. This CDR3 region has 16 residues. CDR1 and CDR2 from the germline V gene are SGHRS and YFSETQ. The CDR3 sequence is CASSLAGGGQGGELFF. The CDR3, as DNA: TGCGCCAGCAGCTTAGCCGGCGGGGGGCAAGGCGGGGAGCTGTTTTTT.

This clonotype was counted between two and nine times. The rearrangement joins TRBV2 to TRBJ2-4; possible D gene TRBD1, 8 bases. This CDR3 region has 17 residues. Germline V gives CDR1 SNHLY, CDR2 FYNNEI. The germline V and J ends were trimmed by 6 bases and 1 base, with 19 bases remaining between them. In nucleotides, the CDR3 is TGTGCCAGCAGAAAAGGACAGGGAGGGTTGGCCAAAAACATTCAGTACTTC. Encoded protein: CASRKGQGGLAKNIQYF.

The chain combines TRBV13 with TRBJ1-4; 10 nucleotides line up with TRBD1. The CDR3 sequence is 15 residues long. Trimming at V came to 10 bases and at J to 5 bases, leaving 10 bases not matched to a gene. Germline CDR1 and CDR2: PRHDT and FYEKMQ (reference sequence). DNA of the CDR3: TGTGCCACCAAAAGACTGGGACAGGGGAATGAAAAACTGTTTTTT. It encodes CATKRLGQGNEKLFF.

The chain carries TRBV29-1 and TRBJ2-5, with D tentatively TRBD2 (5 bases). Germline V CDR1 and CDR2: SQVTM, ANQGSEA. The CDR3 is 13 amino acids. V was cut by 4 bases and J by 1 base, with 10 bases left in between. The CDR3, as DNA: TGCAGCGTTGGAGGGCTCCCCCAAGAGACCCAGTACTTC. Translated: CSVGGLPQETQYF.

The chain is built from TRBV7-9 and TRBJ2-7; 9 nucleotides line up with TRBD1. Germline CDR1 SEHNR, CDR2 FQNEAQ (reference sequence). The V and J ends lost 8 bases and 0 bases, in that order; junction bases with no gene match: 20. CDR3 length equals 19 residues. The CDR3 DNA reads TGTGCCAGCGATTGTGGAGTCCCGGACAGGGGCTTAAGCTCCTACGAGCAGTACGTC. Translated, it gives CASDCGVPDRGLSSYEQYV.

This clonotype was observed a few times. This rearrangement joins TRBV11-2 to TRBJ1-1; the D is unclear. Per the germline V gene, CDR1 is SGHAT and CDR2 is FQNNGV. The CDR3 length is 13 residues. V shed 3 bases and J shed 6 bases, with 11 bases lying between them. The CDR3 DNA is TGTGCCAGCAGCTTCGCTGGAGGGTCTGAAGCTTTCTTT. Translating gives CASSFAGGSEAFF.

The V call is TRBV13, the J call TRBJ2-3; D is ambiguous. V lost 2 bases to trimming and J lost 6 bases, with 9 bases between them. Germline assignment: CDR1 PRHDT and CDR2 FYEKMQ (reference sequence). The CDR3 contains 13 residues. The CDR3 reads CASSLRAEDTQYF. The DNA for the CDR3 is TGTGCCAGCAGCTTAAGAGCAGAGGATACGCAGTATTTT.